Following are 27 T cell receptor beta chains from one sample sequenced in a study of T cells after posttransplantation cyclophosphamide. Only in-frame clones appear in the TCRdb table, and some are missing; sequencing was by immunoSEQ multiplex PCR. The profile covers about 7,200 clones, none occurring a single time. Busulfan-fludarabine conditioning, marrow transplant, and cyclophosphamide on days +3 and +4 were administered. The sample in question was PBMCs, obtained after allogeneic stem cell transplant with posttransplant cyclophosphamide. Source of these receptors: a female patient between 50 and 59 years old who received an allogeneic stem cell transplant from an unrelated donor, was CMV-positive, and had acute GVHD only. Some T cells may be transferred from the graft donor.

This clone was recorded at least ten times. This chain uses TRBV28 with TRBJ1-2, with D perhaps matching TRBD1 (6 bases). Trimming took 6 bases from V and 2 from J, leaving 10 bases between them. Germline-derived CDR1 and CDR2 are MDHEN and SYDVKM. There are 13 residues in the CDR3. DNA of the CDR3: TGTGCCAGCAGGTCGGGACAAAACTATGGCTACACCTTC. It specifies CASRSGQNYGYTF.

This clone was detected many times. DNA of the CDR3: TGTGCCAGCAGCTTGAAACTAGCGGGAGGGCCTGGCACAGATACGCAGTATTTT. Translation gives CASSLKLAGGPGTDTQYF. The rearrangement uses TRBV5-4 and TRBJ2-3; 13 bases agree with TRBD2. J was trimmed by 1 base and V by 1 base; bases with no gene match: 6. Germline-derived CDR1 and CDR2 are SGHNT and YYREEE (reference sequence). The CDR3 runs 18 residues.

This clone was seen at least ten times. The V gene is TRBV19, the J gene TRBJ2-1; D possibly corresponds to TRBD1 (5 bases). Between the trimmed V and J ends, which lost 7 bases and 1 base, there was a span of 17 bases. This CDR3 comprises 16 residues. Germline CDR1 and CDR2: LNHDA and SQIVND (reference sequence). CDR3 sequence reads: CASTRQGGGSYNEQFF. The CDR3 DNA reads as TGTGCCAGTACCCGGCAGGGCGGTGGGTCCTACAATGAGCAGTTCTTC.

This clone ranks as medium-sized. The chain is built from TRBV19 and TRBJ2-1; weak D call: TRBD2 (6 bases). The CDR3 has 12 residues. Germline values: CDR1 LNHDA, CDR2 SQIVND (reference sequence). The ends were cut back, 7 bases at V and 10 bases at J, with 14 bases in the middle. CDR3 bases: TGTGCCAGTAATAGTGGGGGGTTGGAGCAGTTCTTC. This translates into CASNSGGLEQFF.

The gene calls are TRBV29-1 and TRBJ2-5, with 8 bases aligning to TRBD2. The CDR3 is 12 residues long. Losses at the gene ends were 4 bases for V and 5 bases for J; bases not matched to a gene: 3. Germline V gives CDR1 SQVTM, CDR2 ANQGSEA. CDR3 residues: CSVAPGGETQYF. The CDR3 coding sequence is TGCAGCGTTGCCCCGGGAGGGGAGACCCAGTACTTC. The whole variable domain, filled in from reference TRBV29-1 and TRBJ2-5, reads SAVISQKPSRDICQRGTSLTIQCQVDSQVTMMFWYRQQPGQSLTLIATANQGSEATYESGFVIDKFPISRPNLTFSTLTVSNMSPEDSSIYLCSVAPGGETQYFGPGTRLLVL.

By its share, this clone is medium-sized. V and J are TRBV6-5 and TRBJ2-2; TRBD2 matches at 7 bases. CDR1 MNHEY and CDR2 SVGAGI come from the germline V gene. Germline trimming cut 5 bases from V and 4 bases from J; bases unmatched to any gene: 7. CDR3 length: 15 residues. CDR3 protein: CASSRPGGTTGELFF. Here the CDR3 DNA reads TGTGCCAGCAGTAGGCCGGGAGGAACCACCGGGGAGCTGTTTTTT.

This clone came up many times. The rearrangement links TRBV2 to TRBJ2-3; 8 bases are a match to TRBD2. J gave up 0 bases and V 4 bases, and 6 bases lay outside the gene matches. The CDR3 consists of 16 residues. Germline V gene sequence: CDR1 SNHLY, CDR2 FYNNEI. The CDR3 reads CASSVRGDSSTDTQYF. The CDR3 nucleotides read TGTGCCAGCAGTGTGCGGGGGGATTCTAGCACAGATACGCAGTATTTT. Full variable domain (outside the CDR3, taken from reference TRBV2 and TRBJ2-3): EPEVTQTPSHQVTQMGQEVILRCVPISNHLYFYWYRQILGQKVEFLVSFYNNEISEKSEIFDDQFSVERPDGSNFTLKIRSTKLEDSAMYFCASSVRGDSSTDTQYFGPGTRLTVL.

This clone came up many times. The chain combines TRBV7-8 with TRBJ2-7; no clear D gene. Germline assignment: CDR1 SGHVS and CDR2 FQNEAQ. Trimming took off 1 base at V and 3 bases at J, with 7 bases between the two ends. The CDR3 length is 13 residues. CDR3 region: CASSLGAGYEQYF. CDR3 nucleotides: TGTGCCAGCAGCTTAGGGGCAGGCTACGAGCAGTACTTC.

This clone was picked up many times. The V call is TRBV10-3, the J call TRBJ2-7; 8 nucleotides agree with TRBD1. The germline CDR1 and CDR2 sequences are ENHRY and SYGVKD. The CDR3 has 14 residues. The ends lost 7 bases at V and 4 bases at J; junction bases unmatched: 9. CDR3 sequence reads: CAITPDRVAYEQYF. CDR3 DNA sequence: TGTGCCATCACCCCGGACAGGGTCGCATACGAGCAGTACTTC.

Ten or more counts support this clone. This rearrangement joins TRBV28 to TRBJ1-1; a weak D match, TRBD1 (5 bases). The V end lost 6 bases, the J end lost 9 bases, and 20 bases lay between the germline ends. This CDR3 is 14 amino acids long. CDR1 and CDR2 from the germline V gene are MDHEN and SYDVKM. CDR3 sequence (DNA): TGTGCCAGCAGCCCTCCGACAGCCAGAATTAAAGCTTTCTTT. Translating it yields CASSPPTARIKAFF.

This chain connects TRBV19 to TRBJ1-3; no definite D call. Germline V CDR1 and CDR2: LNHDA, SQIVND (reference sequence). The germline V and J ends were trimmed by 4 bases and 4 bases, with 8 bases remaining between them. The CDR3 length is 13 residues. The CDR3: CASSKELGNTIYF. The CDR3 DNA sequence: TGTGCCAGTAGTAAGGAGCTCGGAAACACCATATATTTT.

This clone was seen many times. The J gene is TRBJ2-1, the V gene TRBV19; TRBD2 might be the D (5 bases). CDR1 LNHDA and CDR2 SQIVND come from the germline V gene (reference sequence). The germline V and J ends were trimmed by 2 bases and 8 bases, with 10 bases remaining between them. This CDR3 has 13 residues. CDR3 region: CASSILGDDEQFF. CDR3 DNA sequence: TGTGCCAGTAGTATACTGGGAGACGATGAGCAGTTCTTC. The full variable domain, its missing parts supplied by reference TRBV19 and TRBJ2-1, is DGGITQSPKYLFRKEGQNVTLSCEQNLNHDAMYWYRQDPGQGLRLIYYSQIVNDFQKGDIAEGYSVSREKKESFPLTVTSAQKNPTAFYLCASSILGDDEQFFGPGTRLTVL.

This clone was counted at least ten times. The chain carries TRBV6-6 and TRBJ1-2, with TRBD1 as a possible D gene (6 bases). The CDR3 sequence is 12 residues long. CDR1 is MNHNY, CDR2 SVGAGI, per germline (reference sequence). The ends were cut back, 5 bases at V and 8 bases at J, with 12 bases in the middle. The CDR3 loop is CASSGYREGYTF. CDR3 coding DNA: TGTGCCAGCAGTGGGTACAGGGAGGGCTACACCTTC.

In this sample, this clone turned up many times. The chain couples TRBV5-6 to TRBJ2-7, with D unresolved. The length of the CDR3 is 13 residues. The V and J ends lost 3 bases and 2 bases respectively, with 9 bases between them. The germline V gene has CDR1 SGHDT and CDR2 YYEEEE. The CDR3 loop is CASSSTTTYEQYF. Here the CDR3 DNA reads TGTGCCAGCAGCTCGACAACGACCTACGAGCAGTACTTC. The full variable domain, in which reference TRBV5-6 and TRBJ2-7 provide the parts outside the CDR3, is DAGVTQSPTHLIKTRGQQVTLRCSPKSGHDTVSWYQQALGQGPQFIFQYYEEEERQRGNFPDRFSGHQFPNYSSELNVNALLLGDSALYLCASSSTTTYEQYFGPGTRLTVT.

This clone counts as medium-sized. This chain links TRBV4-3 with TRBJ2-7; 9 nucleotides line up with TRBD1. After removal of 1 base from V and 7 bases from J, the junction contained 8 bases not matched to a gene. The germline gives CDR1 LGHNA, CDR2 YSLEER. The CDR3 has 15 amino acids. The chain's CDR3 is CASSQGLGQGWEQYF. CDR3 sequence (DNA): TGCGCCAGCAGCCAAGGCCTGGGACAGGGATGGGAGCAGTACTTC.

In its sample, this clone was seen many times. The CDR3 region is CASSLGLAEQETQYF. CDR3 coding DNA: TGTGCCAGCAGCTTAGGGCTAGCAGAACAAGAGACCCAGTACTTC. The V and J genes are TRBV7-2 and TRBJ2-5; D is perhaps TRBD2 (5 bases). Germline values: CDR1 SGHTA, CDR2 FQGNSA. This CDR3 is built from 15 residues. The germline V and J ends were trimmed by 1 base and 2 bases, with 11 bases remaining between them.

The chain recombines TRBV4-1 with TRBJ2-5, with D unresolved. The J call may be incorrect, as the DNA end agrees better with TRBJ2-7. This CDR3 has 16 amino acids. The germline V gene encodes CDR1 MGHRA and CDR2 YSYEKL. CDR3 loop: CASSQEQSLLSYEQYF. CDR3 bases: TGCGCCAGCAGCCAAGAACAGAGTCTACTCTCCTACGAGCAGTACTTC.

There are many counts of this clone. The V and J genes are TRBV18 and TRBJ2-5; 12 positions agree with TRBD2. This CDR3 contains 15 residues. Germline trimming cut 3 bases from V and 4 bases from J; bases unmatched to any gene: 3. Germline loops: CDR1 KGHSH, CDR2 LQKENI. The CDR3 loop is CASSPPGLAGETQYF. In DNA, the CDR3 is TGTGCCAGCTCACCGCCGGGACTAGCGGGAGAGACCCAGTACTTC.

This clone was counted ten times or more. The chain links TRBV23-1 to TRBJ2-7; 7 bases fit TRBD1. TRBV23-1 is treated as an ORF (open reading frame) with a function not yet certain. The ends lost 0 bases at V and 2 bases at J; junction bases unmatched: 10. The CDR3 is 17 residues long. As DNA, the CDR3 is TGCGCCAGCAGTCAATCGATTGCCGGGACAGCAACCTACGAGCAGTACTTC. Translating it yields CASSQSIAGTATYEQYF.

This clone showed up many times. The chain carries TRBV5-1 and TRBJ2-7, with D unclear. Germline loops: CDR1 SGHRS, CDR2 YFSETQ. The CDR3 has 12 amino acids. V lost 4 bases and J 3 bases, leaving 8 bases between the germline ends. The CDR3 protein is CASSTESYEQYF. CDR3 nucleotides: TGCGCCAGCAGCACTGAAAGCTACGAGCAGTACTTC.

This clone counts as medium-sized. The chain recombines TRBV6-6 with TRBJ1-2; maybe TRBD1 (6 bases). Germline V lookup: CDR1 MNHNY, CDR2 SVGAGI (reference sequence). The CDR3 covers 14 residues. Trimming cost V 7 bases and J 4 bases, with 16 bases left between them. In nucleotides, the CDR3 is TGTGCCAGCACCCTCCTCGACAGGTCCTATGGCTACACCTTC. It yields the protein CASTLLDRSYGYTF.

The CDR3 bases are TGTGCCTGGAGTGTATGGGGGCGGTACGAGCAGTACTTC. Protein product: CAWSVWGRYEQYF. This rearrangement joins TRBV30 to TRBJ2-7, with D perhaps matching TRBD1 (6 bases). Germline V gene sequence: CDR1 GTSNPN, CDR2 SVGIG (reference sequence). This CDR3 comprises 13 residues. V dropped 0 bases and J dropped 4 bases, with 10 bases sitting between them.

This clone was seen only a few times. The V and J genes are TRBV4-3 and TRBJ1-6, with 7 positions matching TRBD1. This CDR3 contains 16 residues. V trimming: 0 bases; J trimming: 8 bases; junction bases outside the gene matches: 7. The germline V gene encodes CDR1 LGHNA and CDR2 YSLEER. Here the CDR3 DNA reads TGCGCCAGCAGCCAAGAGAACAGGGGTGCCGATTCACCCCTCCACTTT. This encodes CASSQENRGADSPLHF.

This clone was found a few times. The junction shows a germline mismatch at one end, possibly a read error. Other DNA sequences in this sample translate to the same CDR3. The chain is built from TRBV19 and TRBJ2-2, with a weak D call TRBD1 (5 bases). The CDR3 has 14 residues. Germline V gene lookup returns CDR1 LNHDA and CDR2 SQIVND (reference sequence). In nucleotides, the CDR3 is TGCGCCAGTAGTAAGGGGCGTAACACCGGGGAGCTGTTTTTT. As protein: CASSKGRNTGELFF.

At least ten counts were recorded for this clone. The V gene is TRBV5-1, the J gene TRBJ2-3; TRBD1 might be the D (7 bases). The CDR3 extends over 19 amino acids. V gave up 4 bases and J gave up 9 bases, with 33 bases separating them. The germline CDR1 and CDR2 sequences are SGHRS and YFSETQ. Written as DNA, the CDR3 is TGCGCCAGCAGCCCAACTCGCCAGACTCTCGGGGGCCCACAGGGGACGCAGTATTTT. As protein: CASSPTRQTLGGPQGTQYF.

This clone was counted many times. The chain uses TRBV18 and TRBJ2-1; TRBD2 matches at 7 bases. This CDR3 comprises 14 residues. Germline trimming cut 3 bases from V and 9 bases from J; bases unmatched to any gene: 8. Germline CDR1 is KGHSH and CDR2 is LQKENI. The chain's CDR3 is CASSPLTSEGEQFF. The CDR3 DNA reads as TGTGCCAGCTCACCTCTCACTAGCGAGGGTGAGCAGTTCTTC.

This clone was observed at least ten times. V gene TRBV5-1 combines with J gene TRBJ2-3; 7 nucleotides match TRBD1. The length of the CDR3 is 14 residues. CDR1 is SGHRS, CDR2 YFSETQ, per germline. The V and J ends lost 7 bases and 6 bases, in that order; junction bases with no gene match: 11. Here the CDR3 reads CASSATGRADTQYF. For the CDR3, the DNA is TGCGCCAGCTCCGCGACAGGGAGAGCGGATACGCAGTATTTT.